Below, 23 T cell receptor beta chains from the same sample are listed, as sequenced in a study of blood T cell repertoires in COVID-19 (TCRdb year 2020). The method was the immunoSEQ multiplex PCR assay. This is the immuneACCESS table as TCRdb keeps it, with only in-frame sequences that have V and J called. A part of the clones is gone; compared with another copy, unresolved V genes explain less than half, and the rest is unexplained. The sample has about 240,000 clones on record, about 89% of them singletons. The top ten clonotypes cover 4.1% of the sample. The sequencing input was PBMCs or T cells enriched from blood (not recorded which). The receptor source for this set is a woman in her twenties or thirties who had recovered from COVID-19.

The chain carries TRBV7-3 and TRBJ2-7; no definite D call. V gave up 0 bases and J gave up 3 bases, with 12 bases separating them. This CDR3 comprises 15 residues. Per the germline V gene, CDR1 is SGHTA and CDR2 is FQGTGA. The CDR3 region has the DNA TGTGCCAGCAGCTTAACAAGAGACAAATACTACGAGCAGTACTTC. Amino acid sequence: CASSLTRDKYYEQYF.

This chain links TRBV28 with TRBJ1-2, with D perhaps matching TRBD1 (5 bases). CDR1 and CDR2 (germline): MDHEN, SYDVKM. The CDR3 contains 14 residues. V gave up 3 bases and J gave up 6 bases, with 14 bases separating them. CDR3 loop: CASSFPGHPNGYTF. The CDR3, as DNA: TGTGCCAGCAGTTTCCCAGGACACCCCAATGGCTACACCTTC.

For the CDR3, the DNA is TGTGCCAGTAGCCAACCGGGGAGTGGCTACACCTTC. This sequence encodes CASSQPGSGYTF. The gene calls are TRBV19 and TRBJ1-2; D gene ambiguous. CDR1 is LNHDA, CDR2 SQIVND, per germline (reference sequence). V was clipped by 6 bases and J by 7 bases, with 12 bases between them. This CDR3 spans 12 amino acids. The complete variable domain, with remaining parts taken from reference TRBV19 and TRBJ1-2, reads DGGITQSPKYLFRKEGQNVTLSCEQNLNHDAMYWYRQDPGQGLRLIYYSQIVNDFQKGDIAEGYSVSREKKESFPLTVTSAQKNPTAFYLCASSQPGSGYTFGSGTRLTVV.

This chain links TRBV19 with TRBJ1-6; 9 bases map to TRBD1. CDR1 LNHDA and CDR2 SQIVND come from the germline V gene (reference sequence). This CDR3 is built from 15 residues. Trimming removed 5 bases from V and 10 bases from J; junction bases left unmatched: 9. CDR3 nucleotides: TGTGCCAGTAGTGTCGGACAGGGGATCAACTCACCCCTCCACTTT. Its translation is CASSVGQGINSPLHF.

V and J are TRBV6-1 and TRBJ2-3; 7 positions match TRBD2. CDR3 length equals 17 residues. Looked up from germline, CDR1 is MNHNS and CDR2 is SASEGT. The J segment lost 2 bases and the V segment lost 3 bases, leaving 11 bases of the junction unmatched. CDR3 sequence (DNA): TGTGCCAGCAGTGAGGTCGTAGGTGGGGGGGTCACAGATACGCAGTATTTT. Its translation: CASSEVVGGGVTDTQYF.

The chain joins TRBV5-1 to TRBJ2-2; 8 positions agree with TRBD2. V lost 6 bases to trimming and J lost 0 bases; unmatched junction nucleotides: 4. This CDR3 region has 15 residues. Germline loops: CDR1 SGHRS, CDR2 YFSETQ. The CDR3 region is CASTFGGANTGELFF. The DNA for the CDR3 is TGCGCCAGCACCTTCGGGGGGGCGAACACCGGGGAGCTGTTTTTT.

The chain combines TRBV7-8 with TRBJ2-1; 11 positions agree with TRBD2. There are 15 residues in the CDR3. The ends lost 1 base at V and 9 bases at J; junction bases unmatched: 5. Looked up from germline, CDR1 is SGHVS and CDR2 is FQNEAQ. Here the CDR3 reads CASSLVSGRASEQFF. The CDR3 bases are TGTGCCAGCAGCTTAGTTAGCGGGAGGGCCAGTGAGCAGTTCTTC.

The rearrangement links TRBV18 to TRBJ2-2, with D possibly TRBD1 on 6 matching bases. Deletions cut 6 bases from V and 4 bases from J, with 18 bases between. CDR1 KGHSH and CDR2 LQKENI come from the germline V gene. This CDR3 comprises 16 residues. Written as DNA, the CDR3 is TGTGCCAGCTCCGCAAGAGGGGGTGCCGGCACCGGGGAGCTGTTTTTT. It is translated as CASSARGGAGTGELFF.

This sequence joins TRBV2 and TRBJ2-7; weak D call: TRBD2 (6 bases). This CDR3 comprises 16 residues. The V gene lost 6 bases and the J gene lost 1 base, with 19 bases spanning the gap. Germline V lookup: CDR1 SNHLY, CDR2 FYNNEI. The CDR3 sequence is CASSGNWTTRSYEQYF. CDR3 nucleotides: TGTGCCAGCAGCGGGAATTGGACTACCAGATCCTACGAGCAGTACTTC.

The J gene is TRBJ2-1, the V gene TRBV19, with 9 bases fitting TRBD1. The CDR3 is 15 residues long. Germline V gene sequence: CDR1 LNHDA, CDR2 SQIVND (reference sequence). Trimming at V came to 5 bases and at J to 4 bases, leaving 6 bases not matched to a gene. The CDR3, as DNA: TGTGCCAGTAGTCGGGCACAGGGGGCTTACAATGAGCAGTTCTTC. It yields the protein CASSRAQGAYNEQFF.

The genes are TRBV24-1 and TRBJ2-7; 7 bases align to TRBD1. The junction had 8 bases not matched to a gene; V was cut back by 5 bases and J by 2 bases. This CDR3 has 15 residues. Germline values: CDR1 KGHDR, CDR2 SFDVKD. The CDR3 DNA reads as TGTGCCACCAGTGCTTCGACAGGGCCGACCTACGAGCAGTACTTC. Translating it yields CATSASTGPTYEQYF.

This chain links TRBV5-5 with TRBJ1-6; TRBD1 matches 7 bases. Per germline, CDR1 SGHKS and CDR2 YYEKEE (reference sequence). The CDR3 is made up of 15 amino acids. The V and J ends lost 2 bases and 7 bases, in that order; junction bases with no gene match: 6. DNA of the CDR3: TGTGCCAGCAGCTTAATGCCAGGGGGGAATTCACCCCTCCACTTT. Encoded protein: CASSLMPGGNSPLHF.

The chain couples TRBV30 to TRBJ1-1; D gene unclear. CDR1 is GTSNPN, CDR2 SVGIG, per germline (reference sequence). This CDR3 region has 12 residues. The V end lost 0 bases, the J end lost 8 bases, and 10 bases lay between the germline ends. CDR3 sequence reads: CAWSVTLEEAFF. The CDR3 DNA reads as TGTGCCTGGAGTGTAACCCTGGAGGAAGCTTTCTTT. The full variable domain, with the rest looked up from reference TRBV30 and TRBJ1-1, is SQTIHQWPATLVQPVGSPLSLECTVEGTSNPNLYWYRQAAGRGLQLLFYSVGIGQISSEVPQNLSASRPQDRQFILSSKKLLLSDSGFYLCAWSVTLEEAFFGQGTRLTVV.

The chain joins TRBV3-1 (or the pseudogene TRBV3-2) to TRBJ2-1; 16 bases agree with TRBD2. V lost 4 bases and J lost 3; bases outside the gene matches: 6. Germline CDR1 is LGHDT and CDR2 is YNNKEL (reference sequence). This CDR3 comprises 18 residues. CDR3 protein: CASSLGTSGRAVYNEQFF. In nucleotides, the CDR3 is TGTGCCAGCAGCCTCGGGACTAGCGGGAGGGCCGTCTACAATGAGCAGTTCTTC.

The rearrangement joins TRBV5-4 to TRBJ2-7; a possible D gene is TRBD1 (6 bases). This CDR3 spans 13 amino acids. Trimming left V 5 bases short and J 5 bases short, with 14 bases between. Germline V lookup: CDR1 SGHNT, CDR2 YYREEE (reference sequence). The DNA for the CDR3 is TGTGCCAGCAGTTTTGGTGGGGGCGACGAGCAGTACTTC. Residues: CASSFGGGDEQYF. The variable domain in full, completed from reference TRBV5-4 and TRBJ2-7, reads ETGVTQSPTHLIKTRGQQVTLRCSSQSGHNTVSWYQQALGQGPQFIFQYYREEENGRGNFPPRFSGLQFPNYSSELNVNALELDDSALYLCASSFGGGDEQYFGPGTRLTVT.

The V and J genes are TRBV6-5 and TRBJ2-7, with D possibly being TRBD1 (5 bases). The CDR3 runs 14 residues. Germline CDR1 is MNHEY and CDR2 is SVGAGI. With 7 bases removed from V and 0 bases from J, the gap between germline ends came to 13 bases. The CDR3 DNA is TGTGCCAGCATGGAGCAGGGCACCTCCTACGAGCAGTACTTC. Amino acid sequence: CASMEQGTSYEQYF.

The V call is TRBV5-6, the J call TRBJ1-3, with unresolved D. The germline gives CDR1 SGHDT, CDR2 YYEEEE. The CDR3 has 16 residues. V lost 4 bases to trimming and J lost 0 bases, with 14 bases between them. The CDR3 sequence: CASSRRLGSSGNTIYF. The CDR3 DNA reads TGTGCCAGCAGCCGAAGACTCGGGAGCTCTGGAAACACCATATATTTT.

This clone was found once. This chain's CDR3 is CASSLLGGEANTEAFF. The DNA for the CDR3 is TGCGCCAGCAGCCTTCTGGGAGGGGAAGCGAACACTGAAGCTTTCTTT. The chain has TRBV5-1 and TRBJ1-1; a weak D match, TRBD1 (5 bases). The CDR3 extends over 16 amino acids. From germline, CDR1 is SGHRS and CDR2 YFSETQ. With 4 bases removed from V and 1 base from J, the gap between germline ends came to 17 bases.

The chain combines TRBV7-9 with TRBJ2-1; 7 bases align to TRBD1. Trimming cost V 4 bases and J 7 bases; bases outside gene matches: 10. The CDR3 contains 15 residues. Per the germline V gene, CDR1 is SEHNR and CDR2 is FQNEAQ (reference sequence). CDR3 protein: CASSSFGTVENEQFF. In DNA, the CDR3 is TGTGCCAGCAGCTCATTCGGGACAGTTGAGAATGAGCAGTTCTTC.

The V and J genes are TRBV24-1 and TRBJ1-5, with D perhaps TRBD1 (5 bases). V lost 5 bases and J 3 bases, leaving 7 bases between the germline ends. Germline V gene sequence: CDR1 KGHDR, CDR2 SFDVKD. This CDR3 has 13 residues. This CDR3 reads CATSAGHNQPQHF. For the CDR3, the DNA is TGTGCCACCAGTGCAGGACACAATCAGCCCCAGCATTTT.

This rearrangement joins TRBV28 to TRBJ2-1; 15 bases line up with TRBD2. Per germline, CDR1 MDHEN and CDR2 SYDVKM. V shed 6 bases, J shed 7 bases, and the junction held 19 bases outside the gene matches. This CDR3 region has 20 residues. The CDR3 is CASRWSGTSGRSTRLNEQFF. CDR3 nucleotides: TGTGCCAGCAGATGGTCCGGGACTAGCGGGAGGAGTACTAGATTGAATGAGCAGTTCTTC.

In the case of this clone: Different DNA sequences within this sample yield the same CDR3. This chain connects TRBV19 to TRBJ2-2, with a tentative D call TRBD1 (5 bases). V dropped 3 bases and J dropped 2 bases, with 7 bases sitting between them. Looked up from germline, CDR1 is LNHDA and CDR2 is SQIVND (reference sequence). CDR3 size: 14 residues. The CDR3 here is CASSIQGNTGELFF. For the CDR3, the DNA is TGTGCCAGTAGTATCCAGGGAAACACCGGGGAGCTGTTTTTT.

This rearrangement joins TRBV28 to TRBJ1-5; D is uncertain. V was shortened by 4 bases and J by 9 bases, with 10 bases between the two germline ends. From germline, CDR1 is MDHEN and CDR2 SYDVKM. The CDR3 runs 12 residues. The DNA of the CDR3 is TGTGCCAGCAGTTCGCAAGGCGGGCCCCAGCATTTT. Translation: CASSSQGGPQHF.